This entry is about one TCR beta chain. The data were obtained in a study of blood T cell repertoires in COVID-19. About the research overall: COVID-19 samples, acute and convalescent, were from the United States, Italy and Spain. T cells, B-cell-depleted T cells, or PBMCs provided the cDNA or gDNA that served as material.

Using immunoSEQ multiplex PCR, the repertoire was profiled, and TCRdb retains in-frame clones only, with some absent. Of around 130,000 clones listed, approximately 90% were seen once; the top ten hold roughly 18%. The germline V gene has CDR1 MDHEN and CDR2 SYDVKM. V gave up 6 bases and J gave up 5 bases; unmatched junction bases: 8. The CDR3 covers 14 residues. Sequenced: peripheral blood. The TCR sequence derives from a middle-aged man with active or convalescent COVID-19. V gene TRBV28 combines with J gene TRBJ1-1, with 8 bases lining up with TRBD1. DNA for the CDR3: TGTGCCAGCAGCCCTGGGACAGGAGTAACTGAAGCTTTCTTT. Its protein is CASSPGTGVTEAFF. Using reference TRBV28 and TRBJ1-1 for the parts outside the CDR3, the full variable domain is DVKVTQSSRYLVKRTGEKVFLECVQDMDHENMFWYRQDPGLGLRLIYFSYDVKMKEKGDIPEGYSVSREKKERFSLILESASTNQTSMYLCASSPGTGVTEAFFGQGTRLTVV.